This T cell receptor beta chain is from a study of blood T cells in healthy people across ages. V lost 7 bases and J lost 1, with 20 bases in between. The CDR3 runs 17 residues. Germline-derived CDR1 and CDR2 are SNHLY and FYNNEI. Remarks on this clonotype: Its antigen is undetermined.

A second PCR, run for roughly 7 to 12 cycles, used a sample-barcoded 5' primer plus a J-beta primer mix. TCRdb called the 5' RACE reads again in MiXCR, with one record for every CDR3 protein. The data hold 850,000 to 1,000,000 distinct CDR3 sequences, with roughly 51% observed a single time. Notes on the study in general: Both naive CD4+ cell counts and diversity were greater in long-lived donors than in aged donors. Unsorted PBMC input precluded a conclusive naive versus antigen-experienced comparison.

The sequencing sample was made of blood. The source of this sequence is a woman aged 55 to 70 in good health. This rearrangement joins TRBV2 to TRBJ2-1; no reliable D call. The CDR3 is CASIRSEHLRSYNEQFF. CDR3 nucleotide sequence: TGTGCCAGCATTAGGAGCGAACACTTGAGGTCCTACAATGAGCAGTTCTTC.